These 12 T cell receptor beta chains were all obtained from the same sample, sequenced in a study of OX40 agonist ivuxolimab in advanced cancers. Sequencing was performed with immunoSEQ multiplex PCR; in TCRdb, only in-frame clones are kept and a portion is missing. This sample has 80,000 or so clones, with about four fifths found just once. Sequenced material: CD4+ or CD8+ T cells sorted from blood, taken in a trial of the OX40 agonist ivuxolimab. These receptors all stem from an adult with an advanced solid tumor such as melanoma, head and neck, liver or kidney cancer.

CDR3 nucleotides: TGTGCCAGCAGCACTTCAGGGGGCAGGGGGACCGGGGAGCTGTTTTTT. Its protein is CASSTSGGRGTGELFF. The V and J genes are TRBV28 and TRBJ2-2; 8 bases fit TRBD1. Germline assignment: CDR1 MDHEN and CDR2 SYDVKM. Trimming removed 6 bases from V and 5 bases from J; junction bases left unmatched: 11. This CDR3 has 16 residues.

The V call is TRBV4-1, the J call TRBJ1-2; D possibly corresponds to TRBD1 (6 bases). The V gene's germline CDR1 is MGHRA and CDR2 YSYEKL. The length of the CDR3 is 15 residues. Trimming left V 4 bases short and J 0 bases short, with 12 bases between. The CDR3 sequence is CASSLQGTTNYGYTF. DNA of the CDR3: TGCGCCAGCAGCCTCCAGGGGACAACTAACTATGGCTACACCTTC.

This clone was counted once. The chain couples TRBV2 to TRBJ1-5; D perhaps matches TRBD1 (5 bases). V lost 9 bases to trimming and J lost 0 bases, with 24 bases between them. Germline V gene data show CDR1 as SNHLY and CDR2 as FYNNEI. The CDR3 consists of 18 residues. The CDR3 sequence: CASSRPGDSQYSNQPQHF. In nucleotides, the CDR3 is TGTGCCAGTAGTAGACCGGGGGATAGCCAGTATAGCAATCAGCCCCAGCATTTT.

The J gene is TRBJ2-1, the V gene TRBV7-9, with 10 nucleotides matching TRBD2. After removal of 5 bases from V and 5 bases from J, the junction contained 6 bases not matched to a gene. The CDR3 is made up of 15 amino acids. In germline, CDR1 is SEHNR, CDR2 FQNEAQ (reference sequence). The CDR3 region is CASSLTSGDNNEQFF. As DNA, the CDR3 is TGTGCCAGCAGCCTTACTAGCGGGGATAACAATGAGCAGTTCTTC.

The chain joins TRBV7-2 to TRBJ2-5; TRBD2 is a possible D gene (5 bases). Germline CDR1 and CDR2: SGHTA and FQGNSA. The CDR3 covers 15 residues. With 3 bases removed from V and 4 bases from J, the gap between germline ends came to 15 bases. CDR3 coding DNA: TGTGCCAGCAGCTTCCAATTAGCGTCCCCAGAGACCCAGTACTTC. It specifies CASSFQLASPETQYF.

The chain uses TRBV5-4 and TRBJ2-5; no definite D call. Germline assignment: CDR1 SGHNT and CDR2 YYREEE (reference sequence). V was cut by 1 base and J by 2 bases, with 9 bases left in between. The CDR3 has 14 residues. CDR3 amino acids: CASSLWQTQETQYF. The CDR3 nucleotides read TGTGCCAGCAGCTTGTGGCAGACTCAAGAGACCCAGTACTTC.

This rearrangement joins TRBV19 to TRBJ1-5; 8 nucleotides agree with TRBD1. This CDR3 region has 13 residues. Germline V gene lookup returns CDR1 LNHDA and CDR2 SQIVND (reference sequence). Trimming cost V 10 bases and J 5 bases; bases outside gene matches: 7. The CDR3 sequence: CATHQGADQPQHF. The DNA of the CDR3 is TGTGCCACGCACCAGGGGGCGGATCAGCCCCAGCATTTT.

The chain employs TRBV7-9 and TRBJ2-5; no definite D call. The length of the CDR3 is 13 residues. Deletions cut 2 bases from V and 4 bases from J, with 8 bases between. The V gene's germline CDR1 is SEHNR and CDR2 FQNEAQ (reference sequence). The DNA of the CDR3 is TGTGCCAGCAGCTTAATAGCAGGAGAGACCCAGTACTTC. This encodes CASSLIAGETQYF.

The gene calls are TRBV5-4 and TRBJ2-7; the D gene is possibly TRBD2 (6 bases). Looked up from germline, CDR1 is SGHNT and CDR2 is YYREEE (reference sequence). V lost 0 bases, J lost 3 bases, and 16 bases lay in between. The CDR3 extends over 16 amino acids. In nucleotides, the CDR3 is TGTGCCAGCAGCTTGGGGACTGGAGCGGGCCTCTACGAGCAGTACTTC. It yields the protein CASSLGTGAGLYEQYF.

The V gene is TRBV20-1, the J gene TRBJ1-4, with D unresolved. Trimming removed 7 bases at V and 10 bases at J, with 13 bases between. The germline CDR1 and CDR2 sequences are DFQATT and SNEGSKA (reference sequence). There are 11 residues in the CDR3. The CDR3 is CSVPLLGKLFF. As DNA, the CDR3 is TGCAGTGTGCCCCTTTTAGGAAAACTGTTTTTT.

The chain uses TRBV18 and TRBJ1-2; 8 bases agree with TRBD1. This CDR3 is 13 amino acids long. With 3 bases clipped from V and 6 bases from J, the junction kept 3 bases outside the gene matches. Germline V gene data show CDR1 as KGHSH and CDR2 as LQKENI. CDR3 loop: CASSPPTGDGYTF. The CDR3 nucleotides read TGTGCCAGCTCACCCCCGACAGGGGATGGCTACACCTTC.

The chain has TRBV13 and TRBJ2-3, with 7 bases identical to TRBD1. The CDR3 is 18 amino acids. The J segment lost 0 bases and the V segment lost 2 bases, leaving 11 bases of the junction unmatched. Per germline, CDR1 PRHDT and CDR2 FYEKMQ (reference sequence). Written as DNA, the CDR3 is TGTGCCAGCAGCTTATCCGGGACAGCAGGAACTAGCACAGATACGCAGTATTTT. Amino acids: CASSLSGTAGTSTDTQYF.